The 32 T cell receptor beta chains listed next were all sequenced from one sample in a study of T cells in Graves' hyperthyroidism and ophthalmopathy. It was RNA transcripts that yielded the amplified TCR beta CDR3 regions. During a first-round RT-PCR of the TCR CDR3, the HTBI primer set was used. A single record per CDR3 protein comes from TCRdb applying MiXCR to the multiplex PCR reads. Here the sample spans 200,000 to 250,000 distinct CDR3 sequences, around 18% being singletons. The material sequenced was blood. These receptors were obtained from a man aged 35 to 55 with Graves' hyperthyroidism.

The chain joins TRBV20-1 to TRBJ2-3; 11 bases are a match to TRBD2. Germline values: CDR1 DFQATT, CDR2 SNEGSKA (reference sequence). Trimming at V came to 5 bases and at J to 1 base, leaving 5 bases not matched to a gene. This CDR3 contains 15 residues. The DNA of the CDR3 is TGCAGTGCTCTCCTAGCGGGGGGACGCACAGATACGCAGTATTTT. This encodes CSALLAGGRTDTQYF.

There are many counts of this clonotype. CDR3 nucleotides: TGTGCCAGCAGTTATAAGGGACAGGGAAGTAATGAGCAGTTCTTC. This translates into CASSYKGQGSNEQFF. V gene TRBV6-1 combines with J gene TRBJ2-1; TRBD1 matches at 9 bases. V shed 5 bases and J 7 bases; nucleotides not matched to a gene: 9. Germline V gene data show CDR1 as MNHNS and CDR2 as SASEGT. The CDR3 spans 15 residues.

This rearrangement joins TRBV6-2 or TRBV6-3 to TRBJ2-7; D unclear. Trimming pared 0 bases from V and 2 bases from J, leaving 8 bases between. The CDR3 length is 14 residues. The germline CDR1 and CDR2 sequences are MNHEY and SVGEGT. CDR3 DNA: TGTGCCAGCAGTTACTCGCCAGGCACCTACGAGCAGTACTTC. Its protein is CASSYSPGTYEQYF.

This chain links TRBV12-3 or TRBV12-4 with TRBJ2-3, with a tentative D call TRBD2 (7 bases). The CDR3 length is 14 residues. V was trimmed by 7 bases and J by 3 bases, leaving 14 bases between them. Here the CDR3 DNA reads TGTGCCAGCACCCCCGCGGGGGCAACAGATACGCAGTATTTT. It specifies CASTPAGATDTQYF.

V is TRBV10-1 and J is TRBJ2-7; tentative D call: TRBD2 (7 bases). The germline V gene encodes CDR1 WNHNN and CDR2 SYGVQD (reference sequence). Trimming removed 1 base from V and 2 bases from J, with 9 bases in between. CDR3 size: 14 residues. The CDR3 is CASSELRGPYEQYF. Written as DNA, the CDR3 is TGCGCCAGCAGTGAGTTGCGGGGGCCCTACGAGCAGTACTTC.

This clonotype was recorded at least ten times. This sequence joins TRBV7-2 and TRBJ1-6, with D perhaps TRBD1 (6 bases). The CDR3 is 15 amino acids. Germline assignment: CDR1 SGHTA and CDR2 FQGNSA. Trimming shortened V by 5 bases and J by 10 bases, and 18 bases separated the two germline ends. CDR3 DNA: TGTGCCAGCAGCGCCGGACAGTCCTCCTGGTCACCCCTCCACTTT. Amino acids: CASSAGQSSWSPLHF.

The table lists this clonotype with a few counts. This chain connects TRBV5-6 to TRBJ2-7; possibly TRBD2 for D (5 bases). In germline, CDR1 is SGHDT, CDR2 YYEEEE. The CDR3 spans 14 residues. Trimming pared 0 bases from V and 5 bases from J, leaving 12 bases between. In nucleotides, the CDR3 is TGTGCCAGCAGCTTGGGGCTAGCCAGCCACGAGCAGTACTTC. The encoded protein is CASSLGLASHEQYF.

The chain uses TRBV15 and TRBJ2-7; TRBD1 matches at 9 bases. With 6 bases clipped from V and 5 bases from J, the junction kept 8 bases outside the gene matches. Germline V gene sequence: CDR1 LNHNV, CDR2 YYDKDF (reference sequence). This CDR3 is 14 amino acids long. CDR3 amino acids: CATREWDRADEQYF. As DNA, the CDR3 is TGTGCCACCAGGGAGTGGGACAGGGCGGACGAGCAGTACTTC.

The J gene is TRBJ2-7, the V gene TRBV6-6, with unresolved D. CDR1 is MNHNY, CDR2 SVGAGI, per germline (reference sequence). The CDR3 loop spans 13 amino acids. Between the trimmed V and J ends, which lost 0 bases and 4 bases, there was a span of 7 bases. The CDR3 sequence is CASSYSAGYEQYF. CDR3 DNA: TGTGCCAGCAGTTACTCCGCCGGATACGAGCAGTACTTC.

In DNA, the CDR3 is TGTGCCAGCAGCCAACATCAGGGGGCGCGCACTGAAGCTTTCTTT. Translated, it gives CASSQHQGARTEAFF. The J gene is TRBJ1-1, the V gene TRBV4-2; 8 bases are a match to TRBD1. Per the germline V gene, CDR1 is LGHNA and CDR2 is YNFKEQ. The CDR3 totals 15 residues. After removal of 2 bases from V and 4 bases from J, the junction contained 6 bases not matched to a gene.

This clonotype was found many times. This chain connects TRBV2 to TRBJ2-2; no clear D. From germline, CDR1 is SNHLY and CDR2 FYNNEI. The CDR3 has 16 residues. Trimming shortened V by 1 base and J by 1 base, and 10 bases separated the two germline ends. The CDR3 loop reads CASSEVSLQNTGELFF. The CDR3 coding sequence is TGTGCCAGCAGTGAAGTTTCCCTCCAGAACACCGGGGAGCTGTTTTTT.

This sequence joins TRBV19 and TRBJ2-1; D is unclear. Between the trimmed V and J ends, which lost 1 base and 4 bases, there was a span of 5 bases. In germline, CDR1 is LNHDA, CDR2 SQIVND (reference sequence). The CDR3 sequence is 13 residues long. CDR3 DNA sequence: TGTGCCAGTAGTATAGGATCATACAATGAGCAGTTCTTC. Protein: CASSIGSYNEQFF.

The genes are TRBV29-1 and TRBJ2-1; 11 nucleotides agree with TRBD2. This CDR3 has 13 amino acids. Per germline, CDR1 SQVTM and CDR2 ANQGSEA. CDR3 nucleotides: TGCATTTTAGCGGGGGGGATCTACAATGAGCAGTTCTTC. It specifies CILAGGIYNEQFF.

This clonotype was observed at least ten times. V usage is TRBV7-2 and J usage is TRBJ2-2, with D unresolved. CDR1 and CDR2 (germline): SGHTA, FQGNSA. There are 14 residues in the CDR3. The V end lost 2 bases, the J end lost 1 base, and 5 bases lay between the germline ends. CDR3 amino acids: CASSLRLNTGELFF. The CDR3 region has the DNA TGTGCCAGCAGCTTAAGGTTGAACACCGGGGAGCTGTTTTTT.

This clonotype was detected many times. The chain joins TRBV18 to TRBJ2-7; D is perhaps TRBD2 (5 bases). There are 13 residues in the CDR3. The germline V gene encodes CDR1 KGHSH and CDR2 LQKENI. Trimming left V 5 bases short and J 0 bases short, with 8 bases between. CDR3 nucleotides: TGTGCCAGCTCAAACGGACTCTCCTACGAGCAGTACTTC. Its protein is CASSNGLSYEQYF.

This clonotype appeared many times. The V gene is TRBV25-1, the J gene TRBJ1-3; no clear D gene. The length of the CDR3 is 14 residues. The germline V and J ends were trimmed by 0 bases and 7 bases, with 10 bases remaining between them. Germline V gene lookup returns CDR1 MGHDK and CDR2 SYGVNS. The CDR3 DNA sequence: TGTGCCAGCAGTGAATATTCAGGAGGGAACACCATATATTTT. It is translated as CASSEYSGGNTIYF.

This clonotype was found many times. V gene TRBV18 combines with J gene TRBJ2-1, with a weak D call TRBD2 (5 bases). The CDR3 covers 13 residues. The V gene lost 2 bases and the J gene lost 5 bases, with 7 bases spanning the gap. Germline V gene lookup returns CDR1 KGHSH and CDR2 LQKENI. The CDR3 protein is CASSPSGDNEQFF. For the CDR3, the DNA is TGTGCCAGCTCACCATCCGGGGACAATGAGCAGTTCTTC.

The rearrangement uses TRBV4-2 and TRBJ2-1; tentatively, D is TRBD1 or TRBD2 (6 bases each). Trimming took off 0 bases at V and 2 bases at J, with 17 bases between the two ends. The CDR3 consists of 18 residues. Germline V lookup: CDR1 LGHNA, CDR2 YNFKEQ. The CDR3 sequence: CASSQDLRRGTPYNEQFF. The CDR3 DNA reads as TGTGCCAGCAGCCAAGATCTCCGCCGGGGGACACCCTACAATGAGCAGTTCTTC.

The rearrangement uses TRBV15 and TRBJ2-7, with TRBD1 matching 9 bases. Looked up from germline, CDR1 is LNHNV and CDR2 is YYDKDF (reference sequence). There are 17 residues in the CDR3. V gave up 3 bases and J gave up 0 bases; unmatched junction bases: 9. CDR3: CATSSSRDRESSYEQYF. The DNA for the CDR3 is TGTGCCACCAGCAGCTCCCGGGACAGGGAGAGCTCCTACGAGCAGTACTTC.

The CDR3 DNA reads as TGTGCCAGCAGCGATCGGGGGGGCGCAGGGACTGAAGCTTTCTTT. Translated: CASSDRGGAGTEAFF. The chain employs TRBV6-1 and TRBJ1-1, with D maybe TRBD1 (6 bases). Per the germline V gene, CDR1 is MNHNS and CDR2 is SASEGT. V lost 6 bases and J 5 bases, leaving 19 bases between the germline ends. The CDR3 covers 15 residues.

The V gene is TRBV7-9, the J gene TRBJ1-4, with a tentative D call TRBD1 (6 bases). Germline CDR1 reads SEHNR; CDR2 reads FQNEAQ (reference sequence). Trimming shortened V by 5 bases and J by 8 bases, and 18 bases separated the two germline ends. The CDR3 is 15 residues long. In DNA, the CDR3 is TGTGCCAGCAGCGGAAGGACAGAGCCTGGCGAAAAACTGTTTTTT. Encoded protein: CASSGRTEPGEKLFF.

To note about this clonotype: Given a much more abundant clone one base away, this may be a read error. This rearrangement joins TRBV6-1 to TRBJ2-7; TRBD1 might be the D (6 bases). The CDR3 runs 14 residues. From germline, CDR1 is MNHNS and CDR2 SASEGT. The CDR3 DNA is TGTGCCAGCAGTGAGCAGGGGAGTGTCTACGAGCAGTGCTTC. The encoded protein is CASSEQGSVYEQCF.

CDR3 region: CASSLELSLETQYF. The DNA of the CDR3 is TGTGCCAGCAGCTTGGAGCTCAGTTTGGAGACCCAGTACTTC. V gene TRBV5-4 combines with J gene TRBJ2-5; no clear D gene. Germline V gene lookup returns CDR1 SGHNT and CDR2 YYREEE (reference sequence). Deletions cut 0 bases from V and 5 bases from J, with 11 bases between. The CDR3 runs 14 residues.

This clonotype was recorded at least ten times. This sequence joins TRBV7-9 and TRBJ1-1; no definite D call. Germline V gives CDR1 SEHNR, CDR2 FQNEAQ (reference sequence). This CDR3 is 10 amino acids long. The V end lost 5 bases, the J end lost 5 bases, and 3 bases lay between the germline ends. CDR3 sequence: CASSRTEAFF. The CDR3 nucleotides are TGTGCCAGCAGCAGAACTGAAGCTTTCTTT. The full variable domain, its missing parts supplied by reference TRBV7-9 and TRBJ1-1, is DTGVSQNPRHKITKRGQNVTFRCDPISEHNRLYWYRQTLGQGPEFLTYFQNEAQLEKSRLLSDRFSAERPKGSFSTLEIQRTEQGDSAMYLCASSRTEAFFGQGTRLTVV.

V is TRBV20-1 and J is TRBJ2-7; D call uncertain. The CDR3 totals 14 residues. The germline gives CDR1 DFQATT, CDR2 SNEGSKA (reference sequence). V was trimmed by 5 bases and J by 0 bases, leaving 14 bases between them. CDR3 residues: CSAPSESGSYEQYF. The CDR3 DNA reads as TGCAGTGCTCCCTCGGAAAGTGGCTCCTACGAGCAGTACTTC.

As concerns this clonotype: With a much larger clone just one base away, this may be a read error. The rearrangement links TRBV7-9 to TRBJ2-3, with D unresolved. V was shortened by 4 bases and J by 5 bases, with 7 bases between the two germline ends. This CDR3 has 12 residues. Germline V CDR1 and CDR2: SEHNR, FQNEAQ (reference sequence). The CDR3 bases are TGTGCCAGCAGCTACACATTAGATACGCAGTATTTT. It encodes CASSYTLDTQYF.

This clonotype has a count of ten or more. The CDR3 loop is CASRITSGGDTEAFF. CDR3 nucleotide sequence: TGTGCCAGCAGAATCACCTCGGGCGGTGACACTGAAGCTTTCTTT. The V and J genes are TRBV12-3 or TRBV12-4 and TRBJ1-1; no clear D gene. V lost 6 bases and J lost 3, with 17 bases in between. The CDR3 extends over 15 amino acids.

There are many counts of this clonotype. This chain joins TRBV30 and TRBJ2-3, with D uncertain. Germline V gives CDR1 GTSNPN, CDR2 SVGIG (reference sequence). This CDR3 is built from 12 residues. V shed 2 bases and J shed 4 bases, with 7 bases lying between them. CDR3 amino acids: CAWSLQADTQYF. CDR3 DNA: TGTGCCTGGAGTCTCCAGGCAGATACGCAGTATTTT. The entire variable domain, with the rest obtained from reference TRBV30 and TRBJ2-3, is as follows: SQTIHQWPATLVQPVGSPLSLECTVEGTSNPNLYWYRQAAGRGLQLLFYSVGIGQISSEVPQNLSASRPQDRQFILSSKKLLLSDSGFYLCAWSLQADTQYFGPGTRLTVL.

This clonotype was observed many times. The chain combines TRBV4-2 with TRBJ2-3; 14 bases agree with TRBD2. The CDR3 sequence is 18 residues long. Germline trimming cut 0 bases from V and 2 bases from J; bases unmatched to any gene: 4. Germline lookup yields CDR1 LGHNA and CDR2 YNFKEQ. The CDR3 sequence is CASSQDGLAGGLTDTQYF. CDR3 coding DNA: TGTGCCAGCAGCCAAGATGGACTAGCGGGGGGACTCACAGATACGCAGTATTTT.

This clonotype was counted many times. The junction does not match germline at one end; this may be a read error. This chain uses TRBV7-3 with TRBJ2-5, with D possibly matching TRBD1 (6 bases). CDR1 SGHTA and CDR2 FQGTGA come from the germline V gene. The CDR3 totals 14 residues. CDR3 in amino acids: CANSLAGAQETQYF. In nucleotides, the CDR3 is TGTGCCAACAGCTTGGCAGGGGCACAAGAGACCCAGTACTTC. The whole variable domain, filled in from reference TRBV7-3 and TRBJ2-5, reads GAGVSQTPSNKVTEKGKYVELRCDPISGHTALYWYRQSLGQGPEFLIYFQGTGAADDSGLPNDRFFAVRPEGSVSTLKIQRTERGDSAVYLCANSLAGAQETQYFGPGTRLLVL.

This clonotype was seen many times. The V call is TRBV3-1, the J call TRBJ2-7; no firm D call. Trimming removed 5 bases at V and 0 bases at J, with 14 bases between. Germline CDR1 and CDR2: LGHDT and YNNKEL (reference sequence). The CDR3 consists of 15 residues. The CDR3, as DNA: TGTGCCAGCAGCTGGACCAACACCGACTCCTACGAGCAGTACTTC. This codes for CASSWTNTDSYEQYF.

This clonotype was seen repeatedly, ten times or more. This rearrangement joins TRBV24-1 to TRBJ2-1, with 9 bases identical to TRBD1. V trimming: 3 bases; J trimming: 7 bases; junction bases outside the gene matches: 6. Germline V gene data show CDR1 as KGHDR and CDR2 as SFDVKD. The CDR3 is made up of 15 amino acids. The CDR3 nucleotides are TGTGCCACCAGTGATCCCCGGGGGACAGGGAATGAGCAGTTCTTC. Residues: CATSDPRGTGNEQFF.